This T cell receptor beta chain was recovered during a study of early T cells in non-severe SARS-CoV-2 infection. Study summary: Unsorted whole-blood RNA was sequenced in bulk, leaving chains unpaired.

Attachment of unique molecular identifiers was made to individual cDNA molecules. In TCRdb, the 5' RACE reads were re-called with MiXCR into one record per CDR3 protein. The sample lists roughly 86,000 distinct CDR3 sequences, roughly 15% seen once, with approximately 0.54% in the top ten. The germline V gene encodes CDR1 SGHRS and CDR2 YFSETQ. The germline V and J ends were trimmed by 4 bases and 0 bases, with 10 bases remaining between them. The CDR3 sequence is 15 residues long. The sequence derives from an adult who was a healthcare worker with PCR-confirmed SARS-CoV-2 infection or an uninfected control (not recorded which). The rearrangement joins TRBV5-1 to TRBJ2-2, with D tentatively TRBD1 (6 bases). The sequenced sample consisted of whole blood. The DNA of the CDR3 is TGCGCCAGCAGCATACAGGGTTCGAACACCGGGGAGCTGTTTTTT. It codes for CASSIQGSNTGELFF.